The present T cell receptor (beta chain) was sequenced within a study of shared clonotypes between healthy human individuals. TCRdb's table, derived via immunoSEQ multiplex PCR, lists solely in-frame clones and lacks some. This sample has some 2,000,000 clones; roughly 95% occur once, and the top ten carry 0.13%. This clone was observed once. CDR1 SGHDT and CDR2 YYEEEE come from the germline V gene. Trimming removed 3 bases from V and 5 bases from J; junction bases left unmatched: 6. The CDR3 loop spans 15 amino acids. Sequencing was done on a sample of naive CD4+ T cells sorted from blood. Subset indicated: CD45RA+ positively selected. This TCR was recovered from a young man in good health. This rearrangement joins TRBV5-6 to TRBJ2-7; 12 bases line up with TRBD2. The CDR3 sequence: CASSSIRLAGDEQYF. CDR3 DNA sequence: TGTGCCAGCAGCTCAATAAGACTAGCGGGAGACGAGCAGTACTTC.